The rows below give T cell receptor beta chains drawn from one sample of a study of spatial heterogeneity in lung cancer. One entry per CDR3 protein, called by TCRdb with MiXCR from the 5' RACE reads. In the table there are about 70,000 distinct CDR3 sequences, 8% to 10% of which are singletons. The sample here was PBMCs, taken at follow-up. These receptor sequences come from a female donor with early-stage non-small cell lung cancer. Each CDR3 is given with its conserved first and last residue. Each record gives: clone size, V gene, D gene, CDR3 length, J gene, CDR3 protein, CDR3 DNA. D genes are given only for firm matches. Clone size is given for some rows only: seen once, a few or many times, or a class if the clone is expanded.

many,TRBV11-2,NA,14,TRBJ2-3,CASSFIPGTDTQYF,TGTGCCAGCAGCTTCATCCCGGGAACAGATACGCAGTATTTT
many,TRBV11-2,NA,14,TRBJ2-7,CASSLVGTPYEQYF,TGTGCCAGCAGCTTAGTTGGGACCCCCTACGAGCAGTACTTC
many,TRBV7-3,NA,13,TRBJ2-7,CASSLSPQYEQYF,TGTGCCAGCAGCTTAAGCCCCCAGTACGAGCAGTACTTC
many,TRBV6-5,NA,12,TRBJ2-1,CASRSEINEQFF,TGTGCCAGCAGAAGCGAAATCAATGAGCAGTTCTTC
few,TRBV6-5,TRBD2,18,TRBJ2-1,CASSTRTSGRTLYNEQFF,TGTGCCAGCAGTACAAGGACTAGCGGGAGGACTTTGTACAATGAGCAGTTCTTC
many,TRBV18,NA,15,TRBJ2-3,CASSPRLGTPDTQYF,TGTGCCAGCTCACCCCGCCTCGGGACCCCAGATACGCAGTATTTT
many,TRBV28,NA,14,TRBJ1-2,CASSFGQGPYGYTF,TGTGCCAGCAGTTTTGGTCAGGGACCCTATGGCTACACCTTC
many,TRBV11-3,TRBD2,17,TRBJ2-7,CASSLSTSGRMEDEQYF,TGTGCCAGCAGCTTATCGACTAGCGGGAGGATGGAAGACGAGCAGTACTTC
many,TRBV5-4,NA,14,TRBJ2-5,CASSLGAWEETQYF,TGTGCCAGCAGCTTGGGGGCATGGGAAGAGACCCAGTACTTC
NA,TRBV18,TRBD1,15,TRBJ2-7,CASSPLGQGSYEQYF,TGTGCCAGCTCACCACTAGGACAGGGCTCCTACGAGCAGTACTTC
NA,TRBV27,TRBD1,17,TRBJ2-6,CASSSRTGGSGANVLTF,TGTGCCAGCAGTTCCCGGACAGGAGGTTCTGGGGCCAACGTCCTGACTTTC
few,TRBV5-1,TRBD2,15,TRBJ2-5,CASSLGGTREETQYF,TGCGCCAGCAGCTTGGGCGGGACTAGGGAAGAGACCCAGTACTTC
NA,TRBV9,NA,12,TRBJ1-6,CASSVRNSPLHF,TGTGCCAGCAGCGTAAGAAATTCACCCCTCCACTTT
few,TRBV13,TRBD1,16,TRBJ2-2,CASSIETGVNTGELFF,TGTGCCAGCAGCATTGAGACAGGGGTGAACACCGGGGAGCTGTTTTTT
many,TRBV19,TRBD1,15,TRBJ2-7,CASRPGTGGSYEQYF,TGTGCCAGTAGACCCGGGACAGGGGGATCCTACGAGCAGTACTTC
many,TRBV27,NA,13,TRBJ1-2,CASSLGRSYGYTF,TGTGCCAGCAGTTTGGGACGGTCCTATGGCTACACCTTC
NA,TRBV5-1,TRBD1,15,TRBJ2-7,CASSLLGQARNEQYF,TGCGCCAGCAGCTTGCTTGGACAGGCAAGGAACGAGCAGTACTTC
many,TRBV7-9,NA,17,TRBJ2-1,CASSPGLRQTTYNEQFF,TGTGCCAGCAGCCCCGGTTTGCGACAGACGACCTACAATGAGCAGTTCTTC
few,TRBV28,NA,15,TRBJ2-2,CASSLQEIRTGELFF,TGTGCCAGCAGTCTGCAGGAGATTCGGACCGGGGAGCTGTTTTTT
many,TRBV28,NA,14,TRBJ2-5,CASTLSGTQETQYF,TGTGCCAGCACCCTGTCCGGGACCCAAGAGACCCAGTACTTC
NA,TRBV18,NA,15,TRBJ1-1,CASSLGTIKNTEAFF,TGTGCCAGCTCACTTGGGACCATAAAGAACACTGAAGCTTTCTTT
many,TRBV6-5,NA,13,TRBJ1-5,CATRLGVRQPQHF,TGTGCCACCCGATTGGGGGTTCGTCAGCCCCAGCATTTT
few,TRBV20-1,NA,11,TRBJ2-5,CSRTIGETQYF,TGCAGTCGTACTATTGGAGAGACCCAGTACTTC
many,TRBV12-3/TRBV12-4,NA,17,TRBJ2-2,CASSLRGAGRNTGELFF,TGTGCCAGCAGTTTAAGAGGCGCGGGAAGGAACACCGGGGAGCTGTTTTTT